This T cell receptor beta chain was recorded in a study of beta chain features in type 1 diabetes. This clone was observed a handful of times. Its matching antigen is unknown. cDNA synthesis used the whole RNA isolate, giving expressed TCRB sequences. Measured with immunoSEQ multiplex PCR; TCRdb has only the in-frame clones, and not every one. The data hold 300,000 to 450,000 clones, with about 12% observed a single time. In all sorted populations, purity surpassed 95%. Whole-study results and caveats: Shortening that was moderate but significant affected the TCRB CDR3s of Type 1 diabetes patients in all four CD4+ subsets.

What was sequenced was naive CD4+ T cells from blood. This sequence was found in a woman aged 18-30 years with type 1 diabetes.

For the CDR3, the DNA is TGTGCCAGCTCACCACAGGCGGATAGTAGTAGTGGCTACACCTTC. Protein: CASSPQADSSSGYTF. The V gene is TRBV18, the J gene TRBJ1-2; unclear D gene. The V end lost 1 base, the J end lost 7 bases, and 16 bases lay between the germline ends. This CDR3 comprises 15 residues. Per the germline V gene, CDR1 is KGHSH and CDR2 is LQKENI.